The rows below give T cell receptor beta chains drawn from one sample of a study of shared clonotypes between healthy human individuals. Profiled with immunoSEQ multiplex PCR; TCRdb holds only in-frame clones, not every one. Among some 2.1 million clones listed, roughly 94% were seen once. The sequencing sample was made of naive CD4+ T cells sorted from blood. These TCRs come from a man aged 18 to 30 in good health. Both conserved end residues are trimmed from each CDR3. The size entry is marked missing in some rows and otherwise reads once, few, many or a size class.

v_gene,j_gene,abundance,CDR3aa
TRBV2,TRBJ1-5,.,ASSDRDPAFSNQPQH
TRBV28,TRBJ2-7,.,ASSLPDTAGPYEQY
TRBV10-3,TRBJ2-3,.,AILARTDTQY
TRBV10-3,TRBJ2-3,.,ATLAGADDTQY
TRBV6-5,TRBJ2-2,.,ASRQGAGELF
TRBV30,TRBJ1-4,.,AWSGNEKLF
TRBV5-4,TRBJ2-5,.,ASGSQETQY
TRBV5-1,TRBJ2-5,.,ASSFFSGEGETQY
TRBV9,TRBJ2-3,once,ASSVESDTQY
TRBV19,TRBJ1-3,.,ASSITGSYGNTIY
TRBV4-2,TRBJ2-2,.,ASSQEGGEGGELF
TRBV5-1,TRBJ1-5,.,ASFRDRDNQPQH
TRBV5-6,TRBJ2-7,.,ASSPRDRVNEQY
TRBV4-1,TRBJ1-4,.,ASSRQDRAEKLF
TRBV9,TRBJ2-3,.,ASSVDGLTDTQY
TRBV6-1,TRBJ1-6,.,ASSEGVSPLH
TRBV5-1,TRBJ2-7,.,ASSLRSGDPYEQY
TRBV30,TRBJ2-2,.,AWSGSSGSNGELF
TRBV7-7,TRBJ2-1,.,ASSLGLGEF
TRBV18,TRBJ1-5,once,ASSRQGNNQPQH
TRBV6-9,TRBJ1-2,.,ASRDRGWYGYT
TRBV5-6,TRBJ1-6,.,ASSVGTGHNSPLH
TRBV11-3,TRBJ2-7,.,ASSSGPPRAAAYEQY
TRBV6-5,TRBJ1-4,.,ASSYSEYEKLF
TRBV7-2,TRBJ2-7,few,ASSSGTGPYEQY
TRBV7-2,TRBJ2-7,.,ASSPSHEQY
TRBV10-3,TRBJ2-3,.,ATKSSTDTQY
TRBV7-2,TRBJ2-2,.,ASSYSLGELF
TRBV25-1,TRBJ2-1,.,ASSEARDRASYNEQF
TRBV30,TRBJ1-3,.,AWMPGFSGNTIY
TRBV6-5,TRBJ1-5,.,ASSPPGGGQPQH
TRBV19,TRBJ1-5,.,AIQQGNQPQH
TRBV7-8,TRBJ1-4,.,ASSSAWGQVNEKLF
TRBV30,TRBJ2-1,.,AWSRPNEQF
TRBV2,TRBJ1-5,.,ASSQTGENQPQH
TRBV6-5,TRBJ1-1,.,ASSYPKGTEAF